This passage covers 13 T cell receptor beta chains from one sample sequenced in a study of Tregs in tolerant kidney transplant recipients. Sequencing was performed with immunoSEQ multiplex PCR; in TCRdb, only in-frame clones are kept and a portion is missing. Here the sample spans 92,000 or so clones, more than 90% being singletons. Sequenced material: CD8+ T cells from blood. These TCRs come from a human donor in good health.

This clone was counted once. V gene TRBV29-1 combines with J gene TRBJ1-1; 8 bases agree with TRBD1. The germline V gene has CDR1 SQVTM and CDR2 ANQGSEA. V trimming: 6 bases; J trimming: 3 bases; junction bases outside the gene matches: 6. The CDR3 length is 13 residues. CDR3 DNA sequence: TGCAGCGTAAAGACAGGGGTGTACACTGAAGCTTTCTTT. It yields the protein CSVKTGVYTEAFF.

This clone was counted a single time. The chain employs TRBV6-5 and TRBJ1-1; unclear D gene. This CDR3 spans 15 amino acids. V lost 6 bases to trimming and J lost 4 bases, with 18 bases between them. Germline values: CDR1 MNHEY, CDR2 SVGAGI. CDR3 region: CASRTPAGEGTEAFF. The CDR3 DNA sequence: TGTGCCAGCAGAACACCCGCTGGAGAGGGCACTGAAGCTTTCTTT.

The chain employs TRBV15 and TRBJ1-4, with TRBD1 matching 8 bases. CDR1 and CDR2 (germline): LNHNV, YYDKDF (reference sequence). V lost 0 bases, J lost 1 base, and 10 bases stayed unmatched. This CDR3 has 19 amino acids. This CDR3 is CATSRDLDRESETNEKLFF. The CDR3 coding sequence is TGTGCCACCAGCAGAGATTTGGACAGGGAGTCAGAAACTAATGAAAAACTGTTTTTT. Full variable domain (remainder filled in from reference TRBV15 and TRBJ1-4): DAMVIQNPRYQVTQFGKPVTLSCSQTLNHNVMYWYQQKSSQAPKLLFHYYDKDFNNEADTPDNFQSRRPNTSFCFLDIRSPGLGDTAMYLCATSRDLDRESETNEKLFFGSGTQLSVL.

The gene calls are TRBV4-2 and TRBJ1-2; 7 bases are shared with TRBD1. Germline CDR1 LGHNA, CDR2 YNFKEQ. V gave up 7 bases and J gave up 3 bases; unmatched junction bases: 2. This CDR3 is 12 amino acids long. For the CDR3, the DNA is TGTGCCAGCACTCAGGGGGACTATGGCTACACCTTC. This gives the protein CASTQGDYGYTF.

Points on this clone: This specimen includes other DNA sequences encoding the same CDR3. V and J are TRBV7-9 and TRBJ2-7, with D unclear. There are 12 residues in the CDR3. Germline CDR1 is SEHNR and CDR2 is FQNEAQ (reference sequence). Trimming stripped 1 base from V and 2 bases from J, with 3 bases between. The CDR3 coding sequence is TGTGCCAGCAGCTTAGGAACCTACGAGCAGTACTTC. It is translated as CASSLGTYEQYF.

The chain has TRBV9 and TRBJ2-6; D not resolved. The ends were cut back, 2 bases at V and 1 base at J, with 4 bases in the middle. Germline loops: CDR1 SGDLS, CDR2 YYNGEE. This CDR3 contains 14 residues. CDR3 sequence reads: CASSVSSGANVLTF. In DNA form, the CDR3 reads TGTGCCAGCAGCGTGAGTTCTGGGGCCAACGTCCTGACTTTC.

CDR3 in amino acids: CAISESEGMNTEAFF. CDR3 nucleotide sequence: TGTGCCATCAGTGAGTCCGAGGGAATGAACACTGAAGCTTTCTTT. This chain joins TRBV10-3 and TRBJ1-1; D unclear. V was cut by 0 bases and J by 0 bases, with 8 bases left in between. The CDR3 covers 15 residues. Germline V lookup: CDR1 ENHRY, CDR2 SYGVKD.

This clone was seen just once. The chain carries TRBV11-3 and TRBJ1-1; D is perhaps TRBD1 (6 bases). Trimming left V 4 bases short and J 10 bases short, with 16 bases between. CDR3 length: 13 amino acids. Germline-derived CDR1 and CDR2 are SGHNT and YENEEA. The CDR3 protein is CASSWGADGGAFF. The CDR3 bases are TGTGCCAGCAGCTGGGGGGCAGACGGCGGAGCTTTCTTT. Variable domain in full (rest from reference TRBV11-3 and TRBJ1-1): EAGVVQSPRYKIIEKKQPVAFWCNPISGHNTLYWYLQNLGQGPELLIRYENEEAVDDSQLPKDRFSAERLKGVDSTLKIQPAELGDSAVYLCASSWGADGGAFFGQGTRLTVV.

V and J are TRBV27 and TRBJ2-1; D unclear. Germline V gene data show CDR1 as MNHEY and CDR2 as SMNVEV (reference sequence). Trimming removed 5 bases from V and 0 bases from J, with 14 bases in between. The CDR3 length is 16 residues. CDR3 loop: CASSPHPLSSYNEQFF. Written as DNA, the CDR3 is TGTGCCAGCAGTCCTCATCCGCTGTCCTCCTACAATGAGCAGTTCTTC.

This chain uses TRBV15 with TRBJ2-1; D not resolved. Germline CDR1 and CDR2: LNHNV and YYDKDF (reference sequence). The CDR3 runs 17 residues. V lost 0 bases and J 3 bases, leaving 15 bases between the germline ends. CDR3 nucleotides: TGTGCCACCAGCAGAGATCTTTGGACCCCTATCTACAATGAGCAGTTCTTC. As protein: CATSRDLWTPIYNEQFF.

V gene TRBV25-1 combines with J gene TRBJ2-7, with 7 bases fitting TRBD1. The CDR3 is 13 residues long. Germline V gene data show CDR1 as MGHDK and CDR2 as SYGVNS. Trimming at V came to 6 bases and at J to 0 bases, leaving 2 bases not matched to a gene. This chain's CDR3 is CASRQGYSYEQYF. For the CDR3, the DNA is TGTGCCAGCAGACAGGGGTACTCCTACGAGCAGTACTTC.

The sample holds one count of this clone. The genes are TRBV4-1 and TRBJ2-7; possibly TRBD2 for D (7 bases). CDR3 length: 15 residues. Germline V gives CDR1 MGHRA, CDR2 YSYEKL. V was cut by 4 bases and J by 7 bases, with 20 bases left in between. The CDR3 is CASSPPGGSIGEQYF. In DNA form, the CDR3 reads TGCGCCAGCAGCCCCCCGGGGGGCAGTATCGGTGAGCAGTACTTC.

This chain joins TRBV27 and TRBJ2-3; D is perhaps TRBD1 (5 bases). Trimming pared 8 bases from V and 2 bases from J, leaving 17 bases between. This CDR3 has 15 amino acids. CDR1 is MNHEY, CDR2 SMNVEV, per germline (reference sequence). The CDR3, as DNA: TGTGCCAGCGGCTGGGGCCTCCGCGTCACAGATACGCAGTATTTT. It yields the protein CASGWGLRVTDTQYF.